These 5 T cell receptor beta chains share one sample of origin, sequenced in a study of T cells of healthy individuals. One entry per CDR3 protein, called by TCRdb with MiXCR from the 5' RACE reads. The data hold about 53,000 distinct CDR3 sequences, with roughly 15% observed a single time. These receptors were obtained from a human donor in good health.

This clonotype was counted many times. The V and J genes are TRBV20-1 and TRBJ2-3; TRBD2 matches at 15 bases. CDR3 length equals 15 residues. Trimming took 3 bases from V and 5 from J; bases not matched to a gene: 3. Looked up from germline, CDR1 is DFQATT and CDR2 is SNEGSKA (reference sequence). This CDR3 is CSASSGLAGGDTQYF. CDR3 bases: TGCAGTGCTAGTTCGGGACTAGCGGGGGGAGATACGCAGTATTTT.

This clonotype came up many times. The chain couples TRBV3-1 to TRBJ2-1; D ambiguous. V was pared by 0 bases and J by 5 bases, with 2 bases between. Germline CDR1 and CDR2: LGHDT and YNNKEL (reference sequence). CDR3 size: 12 residues. The CDR3: CASSQEDNEQFF. CDR3 coding DNA: TGTGCCAGCAGCCAAGAGGACAATGAGCAGTTCTTC.

V is TRBV6-1 and J is TRBJ2-1, with 10 bases fitting TRBD2. Germline trimming cut 6 bases from V and 0 bases from J; bases unmatched to any gene: 14. The CDR3 is 19 amino acids. Germline CDR1 and CDR2: MNHNS and SASEGT. Written as DNA, the CDR3 is TGTGCCAGCAGGCCCGGACTAGCGGATTTCCGAAGCTCCTACAATGAGCAGTTCTTC. Protein product: CASRPGLADFRSSYNEQFF.

Note on this clonotype: With a much larger clone just one base away, this may be a read error. This chain joins TRBV4-3 and TRBJ1-5; D uncertain. This CDR3 has 15 amino acids. From germline, CDR1 is LGHNA and CDR2 YSLEER. The CDR3 loop is CASSQDNSANQPQNF. The CDR3 DNA sequence: TGCGCCAGCAGCCAAGATAACAGCGCCAATCAGCCCCAGAATTTT.

The DNA of the CDR3 is TGTGCCAGCAGTCCTGCGGACTTGGGGACCCAGTACTTC. Translated: CASSPADLGTQYF. The rearrangement links TRBV2 to TRBJ2-5; D may be TRBD2 (5 bases). V was trimmed by 5 bases and J by 7 bases, leaving 14 bases between them. Germline lookup yields CDR1 SNHLY and CDR2 FYNNEI. The CDR3 covers 13 residues.